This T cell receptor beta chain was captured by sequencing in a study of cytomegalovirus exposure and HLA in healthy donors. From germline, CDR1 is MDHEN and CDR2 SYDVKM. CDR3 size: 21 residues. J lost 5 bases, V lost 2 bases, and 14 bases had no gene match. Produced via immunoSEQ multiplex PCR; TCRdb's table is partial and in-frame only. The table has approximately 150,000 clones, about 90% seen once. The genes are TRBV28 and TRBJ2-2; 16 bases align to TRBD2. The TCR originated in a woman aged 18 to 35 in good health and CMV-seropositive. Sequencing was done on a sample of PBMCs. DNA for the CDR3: TGTGCCAGCAGTTTACGTATCCCGGGACTAGCGGGAGGGCCGGGGACCGGGGAGCTGTTTTTT. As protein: CASSLRIPGLAGGPGTGELFF.